Below, 30 T cell receptor beta chains from the same sample are listed, as sequenced in a study of blood T cell repertoires in COVID-19. Assay used: immunoSEQ multiplex PCR; TCRdb lists only in-frame clones, some missing. The sample lists roughly 700,000 clones, about nine tenths seen once, with 0.2% to 0.3% in the top ten. Specimen: peripheral blood. These receptors were collected from a woman younger than 35 with acute or convalescent COVID-19.

Note on this clone: The junction departs from the called germline gene at one end, perhaps through a read error. The sample carries other DNA sequences with the same CDR3. The V gene is TRBV3-1 (or the pseudogene TRBV3-2), the J gene TRBJ1-1; D is unresolved. The CDR3 has 14 residues. The germline V gene has CDR1 LGHDT and CDR2 YNNKEL (reference sequence). The CDR3 sequence is CASSQVEMNTEAFF. The DNA of the CDR3 is TGCGCCAGCAGCCAAGTAGAAATGAACACTGAAGCTTTCTTT.

This clone appeared once. One end of the junction fails to match germline, which may point to a read error. The chain uses TRBV7-2 and TRBJ2-7; possible D gene TRBD2, 6 bases. This CDR3 has 12 amino acids. CDR1 is SGHTA and CDR2 is FQGNSA in the germline V gene. In nucleotides, the CDR3 is TGTGCCAGCAGCCCCACTAGCTACCAGCAGTACTTC. Translated, it gives CASSPTSYQQYF.

The chain is built from TRBV6-2 or TRBV6-3 and TRBJ2-4, with TRBD1 matching 9 bases. With V trimmed by 2 bases and J by 2 bases, 10 bases remained unmatched. The CDR3 is 18 residues long. Germline CDR1 is MNHEY and CDR2 is SVGEGT. The CDR3 nucleotides are TGTGCCAGCAGTTACCGGGACAGGGAATGGGTACCCAAAAACATTCAGTACTTC. Translated: CASSYRDREWVPKNIQYF.

The CDR3 is CASRTGTSGGGGSYEQYF. The DNA for the CDR3 is TGTGCCAGCAGAACCGGGACTAGCGGGGGCGGGGGCTCCTACGAGCAGTACTTC. J is TRBJ2-7 and V is TRBV2, with 14 nucleotides matching TRBD2. Germline V CDR1 and CDR2: SNHLY, FYNNEI. This CDR3 is 18 amino acids long. J gave up 0 bases and V 6 bases, and 10 bases lay outside the gene matches.

J is TRBJ2-2 and V is TRBV5-6, with a possible D match to TRBD1 (5 bases). CDR1 is SGHDT, CDR2 YYEEEE, per germline. The CDR3 has 14 residues. Trimming removed 2 bases from V and 4 bases from J, with 9 bases in between. The CDR3: CASSLGVGTGELFF. The DNA of the CDR3 is TGTGCCAGCAGCTTAGGGGTGGGCACCGGGGAGCTGTTTTTT.

This clone appeared a few times. J is TRBJ1-2 and V is TRBV18, with 7 bases that match TRBD1. Germline V gene data show CDR1 as KGHSH and CDR2 as LQKENI. The CDR3 totals 16 residues. V shed 3 bases, J shed 3 bases, and the junction held 10 bases outside the gene matches. The CDR3 spells CASSPRDSQLYYGYTF. CDR3 DNA: TGTGCCAGCTCACCCCGGGACAGCCAACTCTACTATGGCTACACCTTC.

The chain employs TRBV25-1 and TRBJ1-2; tentatively, D is TRBD1 (6 bases). CDR1 is MGHDK and CDR2 is SYGVNS in the germline V gene. This CDR3 is 13 amino acids long. V lost 6 bases, J lost 8 bases, and 16 bases lay in between. In DNA form, the CDR3 reads TGTGCCAGCAGGGAGCCGGGGACATGGGGCTACACCTTC. Protein product: CASREPGTWGYTF.

This sequence joins TRBV19 and TRBJ1-2; D not certain. CDR1 and CDR2 from the germline V gene are LNHDA and SQIVND (reference sequence). The CDR3 consists of 13 residues. Trimming pared 5 bases from V and 4 bases from J, leaving 11 bases between. The CDR3 reads CASSAADRYGYTF. For the CDR3, the DNA is TGTGCCAGTAGTGCGGCAGATCGCTATGGCTACACCTTC.

J is TRBJ2-1 and V is TRBV27; 9 bases agree with TRBD1. CDR1 is MNHEY and CDR2 is SMNVEV in the germline V gene (reference sequence). The J segment lost 8 bases and the V segment lost 4 bases, leaving 6 bases of the junction unmatched. The CDR3 spans 14 residues. Here the CDR3 reads CASSSGTGLDEQFF. The CDR3 bases are TGTGCCAGCAGTTCCGGGACAGGGCTCGATGAGCAGTTCTTC.

The V gene is TRBV12-3 or TRBV12-4, the J gene TRBJ1-2; D remains ambiguous. The V end lost 5 bases, the J end lost 1 base, and 8 bases lay between the germline ends. The CDR3 runs 13 residues. The CDR3 protein is CASSRDNNYGYTF. The CDR3 DNA is TGTGCCAGCAGTCGTGACAATAACTATGGCTACACCTTC.

The CDR3 DNA reads as TGCAGTGCTAGTCCCGCAGCGGGGGGGGATACGCAGTATTTT. Translation gives CSASPAAGGDTQYF. The chain recombines TRBV20-1 with TRBJ2-3; 10 bases agree with TRBD2. Germline CDR1 DFQATT, CDR2 SNEGSKA (reference sequence). V lost 3 bases and J lost 6; bases outside the gene matches: 6. CDR3 length equals 14 residues.

V and J are TRBV7-9 and TRBJ1-5, with 10 bases fitting TRBD1. The J segment lost 4 bases and the V segment lost 6 bases, leaving 12 bases of the junction unmatched. Germline V gives CDR1 SEHNR, CDR2 FQNEAQ (reference sequence). The CDR3 runs to 17 residues. The CDR3 bases are TGTGCCAGCAGGAACCGACAGGGGGCGAGAAGTAATCAGCCCCAGCATTTT. This sequence encodes CASRNRQGARSNQPQHF.

The chain has TRBV9 and TRBJ2-2, with 10 bases identical to TRBD1. The CDR3 sequence is 16 residues long. CDR1 SGDLS and CDR2 YYNGEE come from the germline V gene. The V gene end was trimmed by 4 bases and the J gene end by 3 bases; junction bases not matched to a gene: 6. The CDR3 protein is CASSPGTGAYTGELFF. The CDR3 DNA follows: TGTGCCAGCAGCCCCGGGACAGGGGCTTACACCGGGGAGCTGTTTTTT.

The chain uses TRBV4-3 and TRBJ2-7; a weak D match, TRBD2 (6 bases). Looked up from germline, CDR1 is LGHNA and CDR2 is YSLEER. Trimming removed 0 bases from V and 0 bases from J, with 12 bases in between. The CDR3 is 16 amino acids. CDR3: CASSQDGTETSYEQYF. For the CDR3, the DNA is TGCGCCAGCAGCCAAGATGGGACTGAAACCTCCTACGAGCAGTACTTC.

The V call is TRBV10-3, the J call TRBJ2-7; 10 nucleotides align to TRBD1. From germline, CDR1 is ENHRY and CDR2 SYGVKD. With V trimmed by 5 bases and J by 5 bases, 6 bases remained unmatched. This CDR3 contains 14 residues. CDR3 loop: CAISPDRGPHEQYF. In DNA form, the CDR3 reads TGTGCCATCAGTCCCGACAGGGGGCCCCACGAGCAGTACTTC.

V is TRBV6-5 and J is TRBJ1-6; D is perhaps TRBD1 (5 bases). Germline-derived CDR1 and CDR2 are MNHEY and SVGAGI. V lost 0 bases and J lost 9, with 12 bases in between. CDR3 length: 15 amino acids. The CDR3 region has the DNA TGTGCCAGCAGTTACTCGGGCAGGGTAAGTTCACCCCTCCACTTT. Residues: CASSYSGRVSSPLHF.

CDR3 residues: CASSLAGRDTIYF. The CDR3 nucleotides read TGTGCCAGCAGTTTGGCGGGTCGCGACACCATATATTTT. The chain links TRBV6-5 to TRBJ1-3; no reliable D call. The CDR3 runs to 13 residues. Germline loops: CDR1 MNHEY, CDR2 SVGAGI. V lost 4 bases and J lost 8, with 12 bases in between.

This rearrangement joins TRBV7-2 to TRBJ2-2; TRBD1 agrees at 7 bases. This CDR3 is 17 amino acids long. The J segment lost 5 bases and the V segment lost 0 bases, leaving 9 bases of the junction unmatched. CDR1 is SGHTA, CDR2 FQGNSA, per germline. The CDR3 loop reads CASSLAFNRGVTGELFF. DNA for the CDR3: TGTGCCAGCAGCTTAGCGTTTAACAGGGGCGTTACCGGGGAGCTGTTTTTT.

This clone was detected only once. An end of the junction does not agree with germline; a read error may underlie this. The rearrangement links TRBV14 to TRBJ1-3; possible D gene TRBD1, 5 bases. The CDR3 consists of 11 residues. Per germline, CDR1 SGHDN and CDR2 FVKESK. CDR3 nucleotide sequence: TGTGCCAGCAGCCAAGGACCAGGGTCAAATTTT. This codes for CASSQGPGSNF.

J is TRBJ1-1 and V is TRBV9; D ambiguous. Germline V gene sequence: CDR1 SGDLS, CDR2 YYNGEE. V gave up 0 bases and J gave up 0 bases, with 9 bases separating them. CDR3 size: 15 residues. The CDR3 nucleotides read TGTGCCAGCAGCGTAGTCTACAGTATGAACACTGAAGCTTTCTTT. It specifies CASSVVYSMNTEAFF.

The J gene is TRBJ1-1, the V gene TRBV6-1; tentative D call: TRBD1 (6 bases). V lost 3 bases, J lost 5 bases, and 10 bases lay in between. This CDR3 contains 13 residues. The germline gives CDR1 MNHNS, CDR2 SASEGT. The CDR3 here is CASSDQGRTEAFF. CDR3 DNA: TGTGCCAGCAGTGATCAGGGGCGGACTGAAGCTTTCTTT.

The genes are TRBV6-1 and TRBJ2-3, with D perhaps TRBD1 (6 bases). CDR1 is MNHNS and CDR2 is SASEGT in the germline V gene. V was pared by 7 bases and J by 6 bases, with 20 bases between. This CDR3 has 15 amino acids. As DNA, the CDR3 is TGTGCCAGCATCCTCGGGGTAACCCAGGGGGATACGCAGTATTTT. Translating gives CASILGVTQGDTQYF.

This clone was found once. CDR3 nucleotides: TGTGCCAGCAGCCCCGGACTACCGGATGAGCAGTTCTTC. It is translated as CASSPGLPDEQFF. V is TRBV9 and J is TRBJ2-1; tentatively, D is TRBD2 (6 bases). Trimming left V 4 bases short and J 8 bases short, with 13 bases between. Per the germline V gene, CDR1 is SGDLS and CDR2 is YYNGEE. This CDR3 has 13 amino acids.

The rearrangement joins TRBV30 to TRBJ1-4; D perhaps matches TRBD1 (6 bases). The CDR3 is made up of 15 amino acids. Germline CDR1 reads GTSNPN; CDR2 reads SVGIG (reference sequence). The V end lost 6 bases, the J end lost 4 bases, and 18 bases lay between the germline ends. The chain's CDR3 is CACSRSRDNNEKLFF. The CDR3 nucleotides are TGTGCCTGCTCCCGGAGCCGGGACAATAATGAAAAACTGTTTTTT.

V is TRBV27 and J is TRBJ1-6; D might be TRBD1 (5 bases). V dropped 8 bases and J dropped 12 bases, with 26 bases sitting between them. CDR3 size: 16 residues. Germline V gene sequence: CDR1 MNHEY, CDR2 SMNVEV (reference sequence). The CDR3 coding sequence is TGTGCCAGCGGCTACCGATACAGGCGCCGAAAGGGACCCCTCCACTTT. It codes for CASGYRYRRRKGPLHF.

The genes are TRBV19 and TRBJ2-1; 9 nucleotides match TRBD1. This CDR3 spans 15 amino acids. Per the germline V gene, CDR1 is LNHDA and CDR2 is SQIVND (reference sequence). Germline trimming cut 5 bases from V and 6 bases from J; bases unmatched to any gene: 8. The CDR3 loop reads CASSADRGRSNEQFF. In nucleotides, the CDR3 is TGTGCCAGTAGTGCGGACAGGGGTAGGTCCAATGAGCAGTTCTTC.

V is TRBV2 and J is TRBJ1-1, with 10 bases matching TRBD1. V was clipped by 6 bases and J by 8 bases; unmatched bases: 6. CDR1 is SNHLY, CDR2 FYNNEI, per germline. The CDR3 has 13 residues. The CDR3 region is CASSRDRGLEAFF. In DNA form, the CDR3 reads TGTGCCAGCAGCCGGGACAGGGGTTTGGAAGCTTTCTTT. The full variable domain, in which reference TRBV2 and TRBJ1-1 provide the parts outside the CDR3, is EPEVTQTPSHQVTQMGQEVILRCVPISNHLYFYWYRQILGQKVEFLVSFYNNEISEKSEIFDDQFSVERPDGSNFTLKIRSTKLEDSAMYFCASSRDRGLEAFFGQGTRLTVV.

The V gene is TRBV27, the J gene TRBJ1-2; a weak D match, TRBD1 (6 bases). CDR3 length equals 15 residues. Germline-derived CDR1 and CDR2 are MNHEY and SMNVEV (reference sequence). Deletions cut 6 bases from V and 2 bases from J, with 16 bases between. The CDR3 nucleotides read TGTGCCAGCAGCTCCTTAGGACAGCACAACTATGGCTACACCTTC. Translation: CASSSLGQHNYGYTF.

This clone was counted a single time. The chain carries TRBV9 and TRBJ2-5; 11 bases align to TRBD2. This CDR3 has 17 amino acids. Germline V CDR1 and CDR2: SGDLS, YYNGEE. Unmatched junction bases numbered 10, after V lost 1 base and J lost 5 bases. CDR3 sequence reads: CASSVSLSGGGRETQYF. CDR3 coding DNA: TGTGCCAGCAGCGTATCCCTTAGCGGGGGGGGCCGGGAGACCCAGTACTTC.

The chain employs TRBV12-3 or TRBV12-4 and TRBJ1-1; D not resolved. This CDR3 comprises 13 residues. Deletions cut 5 bases from V and 4 bases from J, with 11 bases between. CDR3 coding DNA: TGTGCCAGCAGTACCGGGTATCGCACTGAAGCTTTCTTT. The encoded protein is CASSTGYRTEAFF.